Below are 31 T cell receptor beta chains sequenced from a single sample in a study of PD-1 blockade in classical Hodgkin lymphoma. Brentuximab vedotin exposure varied among the patients, all of whom had relapsed after autologous stem cell transplantation. Here immunoSEQ multiplex PCR was the method, and the copy in TCRdb shows in-frame clones only, minus some. The sample consists of some 18,000 clones, around 76% of them appearing once. Specimen: peripheral blood mononuclear cells (PBMCs), collected before the second cycle of nivolumab. The source is a human donor with classical Hodgkin lymphoma.

The J gene is TRBJ2-2, the V gene TRBV9; the D is unclear. V lost 0 bases to trimming and J lost 1 base, with 4 bases between them. The CDR3 has 14 amino acids. The germline CDR1 and CDR2 sequences are SGDLS and YYNGEE. CDR3: CASSVVGNTGELFF. CDR3 in DNA: TGTGCCAGCAGCGTAGTCGGGAACACCGGGGAGCTGTTTTTT.

The chain carries TRBV5-6 and TRBJ2-1; tentatively, D is TRBD2 (6 bases). This CDR3 has 15 residues. CDR1 is SGHDT, CDR2 YYEEEE, per germline. V dropped 6 bases and J dropped 5 bases, with 18 bases sitting between them. CDR3 DNA: TGTGCCAGCATGATACGGGGGAGAACGAACAATGAGCAGTTCTTC. Translation: CASMIRGRTNNEQFF.

In its sample, this clone was seen a few times. At one end the junction does not follow the germline gene, possibly because of a read error. The CDR3 sequence: CAISRDRESIPAF. The DNA for the CDR3 is TGTGCCATCAGTCGGGACAGGGAGTCGATCCCGGCTTTC. The chain joins TRBV10-3 to TRBJ1-2; 9 nucleotides line up with TRBD1. CDR3 length: 13 residues. CDR1 ENHRY and CDR2 SYGVKD come from the germline V gene.

The chain uses TRBV2 and TRBJ2-2, with 10 bases that match TRBD2. V was pared by 5 bases and J by 5 bases, with 2 bases of the junction left unmatched. CDR3 size: 14 residues. Germline CDR1 is SNHLY and CDR2 is FYNNEI. The CDR3 protein is CASSKTSGTGELFF. The DNA of the CDR3 is TGTGCCAGCAGTAAGACTAGCGGGACCGGGGAGCTGTTTTTT.

The V and J genes are TRBV5-1 and TRBJ2-7, with TRBD2 matching over 7 bases. There are 13 residues in the CDR3. CDR1 is SGHRS and CDR2 is YFSETQ in the germline V gene. The V gene end was trimmed by 7 bases and the J gene end by 4 bases; junction bases not matched to a gene: 8. CDR3 protein: CASSRDYKYEQYF. The CDR3 region has the DNA TGCGCCAGCTCTCGGGACTACAAGTACGAGCAGTACTTC. Looking up the rest from reference TRBV5-1 and TRBJ2-7 gives the full variable domain: KAGVTQTPRYLIKTRGQQVTLSCSPISGHRSVSWYQQTPGQGLQFLFEYFSETQRNKGNFPGRFSGRQFSNSRSEMNVSTLELGDSALYLCASSRDYKYEQYFGPGTRLTVT.

This sequence joins TRBV6-5 and TRBJ1-3, with 8 bases matching TRBD1. J lost 4 bases, V lost 4 bases, and 6 bases had no gene match. CDR1 is MNHEY and CDR2 is SVGAGI in the germline V gene. The CDR3 contains 15 residues. CDR3 nucleotides: TGTGCCAGCAGTTCCCAGACAGGGGCCGGAAACACCATATATTTT. It encodes CASSSQTGAGNTIYF.

On this clone: An end of the junction differs from the germline gene, which may be a read error. This chain joins TRBV7-3 and TRBJ1-2; no clear D. Per germline, CDR1 SGHTA and CDR2 FQGTGA. The CDR3 runs to 11 residues. The CDR3, as DNA: TGTGCCAGCAGCTCTAACTCTGGCTACACCTTC. It is translated as CASSSNSGYTF. Full variable domain (missing parts from reference TRBV7-3 and TRBJ1-2): GAGVSQTPSNKVTEKGKYVELRCDPISGHTALYWYRQSLGQGPEFLIYFQGTGAADDSGLPNDRFFAVRPEGSVSTLKIQRTERGDSAVYLCASSSNSGYTFGSGTRLTVV.

V is TRBV14 and J is TRBJ2-7; D tentatively reads TRBD1 or TRBD2 (5 bases each). This CDR3 contains 15 residues. V shed 1 base and J shed 2 bases, with 12 bases lying between them. CDR1 and CDR2 (germline): SGHDN, FVKESK. The CDR3 loop reads CASSQGLGVTYEQYF. CDR3 sequence (DNA): TGTGCCAGCAGCCAAGGCCTGGGGGTAACCTACGAGCAGTACTTC.

In its sample, this clone was seen once. V is TRBV4-2 and J is TRBJ2-1; TRBD2 matches at 8 bases. The CDR3 is 16 amino acids. The V gene end was trimmed by 0 bases and the J gene end by 3 bases; junction bases not matched to a gene: 4. CDR1 is LGHNA, CDR2 YNFKEQ, per germline. CDR3 sequence: CASSQEGGGFYNEQFF. The CDR3 DNA reads as TGTGCCAGCAGCCAAGAAGGCGGGGGGTTCTACAATGAGCAGTTCTTC.

V usage is TRBV5-1 and J usage is TRBJ1-6, with 9 bases fitting TRBD1. CDR3 length: 14 residues. Per germline, CDR1 SGHRS and CDR2 YFSETQ. V shed 3 bases and J 5 bases; nucleotides not matched to a gene: 0. CDR3: CASSWTGDNSPLHF. In DNA, the CDR3 is TGCGCCAGCAGCTGGACAGGGGATAATTCACCCCTCCACTTT.

The chain links TRBV27 to TRBJ2-5, with D possibly TRBD2 on 5 matching bases. The DNA end favors TRBJ2-7, so the J call may be wrong. The germline gives CDR1 MNHEY, CDR2 SMNVEV (reference sequence). The CDR3 runs 13 residues. CDR3 protein: CASRMGSSYEQYF. The CDR3 coding sequence is TGTGCCAGCCGTATGGGGAGTAGCTACGAGCAGTACTTC.

This rearrangement joins TRBV19 to TRBJ2-1; 9 positions match TRBD2. V shed 7 bases and J 7 bases; nucleotides not matched to a gene: 11. Germline-derived CDR1 and CDR2 are LNHDA and SQIVND (reference sequence). CDR3 length equals 15 residues. CDR3 nucleotides: TGTGCCAGTACCGAAACTAGCGGGCTAGCAAATGAGCAGTTCTTC. Residues: CASTETSGLANEQFF.

V usage is TRBV7-2 and J usage is TRBJ2-2; a weak D match, TRBD1 (6 bases). CDR1 and CDR2 from the germline V gene are SGHTA and FQGNSA. The germline V and J ends were trimmed by 5 bases and 6 bases, with 16 bases remaining between them. This CDR3 is built from 15 residues. Written as DNA, the CDR3 is TGTGCCAGCAGCATTAAAGGGGGAAGGCCCGGGGAGCTGTTTTTT. Residues: CASSIKGGRPGELFF.

The chain is built from TRBV6-4 and TRBJ2-1, with D possibly matching TRBD2 (5 bases). This CDR3 is built from 15 residues. CDR1 and CDR2 (germline): MRHNA, SNTAGT. Trimming stripped 0 bases from V and 0 bases from J, with 6 bases between. The CDR3 loop is CASSDSGSSYNEQFF. CDR3 bases: TGTGCCAGCAGTGACTCGGGGAGCTCCTACAATGAGCAGTTCTTC.

This chain connects TRBV29-1 to TRBJ1-1, with 8 bases fitting TRBD1. V gave up 5 bases and J gave up 5 bases; unmatched junction bases: 7. CDR1 is SQVTM, CDR2 ANQGSEA, per germline. CDR3 length: 13 residues. This chain's CDR3 is CSVRGQAVTEAFF. The DNA of the CDR3 is TGCAGCGTTCGGGGACAGGCTGTGACTGAAGCTTTCTTT. The whole variable domain, filled in from reference TRBV29-1 and TRBJ1-1, reads SAVISQKPSRDICQRGTSLTIQCQVDSQVTMMFWYRQQPGQSLTLIATANQGSEATYESGFVIDKFPISRPNLTFSTLTVSNMSPEDSSIYLCSVRGQAVTEAFFGQGTRLTVV.

The V and J genes are TRBV18 and TRBJ2-3, with TRBD1 as a possible D gene (6 bases). The CDR3 covers 15 residues. V lost 1 base and J lost 4, with 12 bases in between. Germline V gives CDR1 KGHSH, CDR2 LQKENI. CDR3 nucleotide sequence: TGTGCCAGCTCACCACTTGAAGGGGGACCAGATACGCAGTATTTT. Translated, it gives CASSPLEGGPDTQYF.

To note about this clone: One end of the junction does not line up with germline, which may come from a read error. This chain joins TRBV7-7 and TRBJ1-1; D is undetermined. This CDR3 has 13 amino acids. CDR1 and CDR2 from the germline V gene are SSHAT and FNYEAQ (reference sequence). The CDR3 region is CASSYRENTEAFF. CDR3 sequence (DNA): TGTGCTAGCAGCTATAGGGAGAACACTGAAGCTTTCTTT.

This chain connects TRBV4-2 to TRBJ2-3, with 9 bases fitting TRBD1. Losses at the gene ends were 4 bases for V and 1 base for J; bases not matched to a gene: 3. The CDR3 spans 15 residues. The germline gives CDR1 LGHNA, CDR2 YNFKEQ. CDR3: CASSPRTGGTDTQYF. CDR3 DNA sequence: TGTGCCAGCAGCCCGCGGACAGGGGGCACAGATACGCAGTATTTT.

V usage is TRBV9 and J usage is TRBJ2-5; 7 bases match TRBD1. The CDR3 runs 15 residues. Germline assignment: CDR1 SGDLS and CDR2 YYNGEE. The V and J ends lost 0 bases and 1 base, in that order; junction bases with no gene match: 3. The CDR3 nucleotides are TGTGCCAGCAGCGTAGAGGGGACAGCCCAAGAGACCCAGTACTTC. Amino acids: CASSVEGTAQETQYF.

The chain joins TRBV5-1 to TRBJ2-7, with 8 bases that match TRBD1. Germline lookup yields CDR1 SGHRS and CDR2 YFSETQ. Trimming took 4 bases from V and 3 from J; bases not matched to a gene: 6. The CDR3 is 14 residues long. CDR3 sequence (DNA): TGCGCCAGCAGCGAGTGGACAGGGATCTACGAGCAGTACTTC. This codes for CASSEWTGIYEQYF.

The chain has TRBV5-1 and TRBJ1-1; D not certain. CDR3 length: 15 amino acids. Germline V gives CDR1 SGHRS, CDR2 YFSETQ. Trimming cost V 3 bases and J 0 bases, with 12 bases left between them. In DNA form, the CDR3 reads TGCGCCAGCAGCTCGATCGGACGGCTGAACACTGAAGCTTTCTTT. Residues: CASSSIGRLNTEAFF.

In this sample, this clone turned up once. The CDR3 is CASSSPGHYGYTF. The CDR3 coding sequence is TGTGCCAGCAGCTCTCCGGGACACTATGGCTACACCTTC. This chain connects TRBV5-6 to TRBJ1-2; D possibly corresponds to TRBD1 (5 bases). V lost 3 bases, J lost 3 bases, and 9 bases lay in between. In germline, CDR1 is SGHDT, CDR2 YYEEEE. This CDR3 has 13 residues.

The chain employs TRBV19 and TRBJ2-1; no clear D. The CDR3 is 15 residues long. Germline V lookup: CDR1 LNHDA, CDR2 SQIVND (reference sequence). Trimming stripped 2 bases from V and 0 bases from J, with 8 bases between. This chain's CDR3 is CASSIKGSSYNEQFF. CDR3 bases: TGTGCCAGTAGTATAAAGGGAAGCTCCTACAATGAGCAGTTCTTC.

A few counts support this clone. The chain joins TRBV19 to TRBJ1-6; D gene unclear. V shed 6 bases and J shed 9 bases, with 18 bases lying between them. This CDR3 has 15 amino acids. Germline CDR1 and CDR2: LNHDA and SQIVND (reference sequence). CDR3 in amino acids: CASSYLEGRTSPLHF. The DNA for the CDR3 is TGTGCCAGTAGCTACCTCGAGGGTCGAACTTCACCCCTCCACTTT.

V is TRBV5-1 and J is TRBJ1-6; D gene unclear. Germline V gene lookup returns CDR1 SGHRS and CDR2 YFSETQ. The CDR3 is 17 residues long. V lost 4 bases, J lost 7 bases, and 21 bases lay in between. The CDR3 DNA is TGCGCCAGCAGCCCACTGGACGGAAAAAAGCCGAATTCACCCCTCCACTTT. Protein: CASSPLDGKKPNSPLHF.

This sequence joins TRBV11-2 and TRBJ2-2; D assignment may be TRBD1 or TRBD2 (6 bases each). Germline values: CDR1 SGHAT, CDR2 FQNNGV. The CDR3 covers 15 residues. Trimming removed 7 bases at V and 5 bases at J, with 17 bases between. The CDR3 here is CASNRRGAITGELFF. The CDR3 DNA follows: TGTGCCAGCAACCGGAGGGGGGCTATAACCGGGGAGCTGTTTTTT. Full variable domain (outside the CDR3, taken from reference TRBV11-2 and TRBJ2-2): EAGVAQSPRYKIIEKRQSVAFWCNPISGHATLYWYQQILGQGPKLLIQFQNNGVVDDSQLPKDRFSAERLKGVDSTLKIQPAKLEDSAVYLCASNRRGAITGELFFGEGSRLTVL.

This sequence joins TRBV9 and TRBJ2-7; the D gene could be TRBD1 or TRBD2 (5 bases each). CDR3 length: 14 residues. CDR1 is SGDLS and CDR2 is YYNGEE in the germline V gene. V gave up 3 bases and J gave up 2 bases, with 12 bases separating them. The CDR3 region is CASSDGTATYEQYF. CDR3 coding DNA: TGTGCCAGCAGCGATGGGACGGCTACCTACGAGCAGTACTTC.

This clone was picked up a small number of times. The rearrangement uses TRBV7-2 and TRBJ1-6; 7 bases are a match to TRBD1. Germline CDR1 and CDR2: SGHTA and FQGNSA. Germline trimming cut 7 bases from V and 2 bases from J; bases unmatched to any gene: 8. The CDR3 runs to 16 residues. CDR3 coding DNA: TGTGCCAGCATCGACAGGGATCAAGCCTATAATTCACCCCTCCACTTT. Translating gives CASIDRDQAYNSPLHF.

The chain carries TRBV18 and TRBJ1-5; tentative D call: TRBD1 (5 bases). CDR3 length: 16 amino acids. Germline V gene lookup returns CDR1 KGHSH and CDR2 LQKENI. V was shortened by 0 bases and J by 6 bases, with 15 bases between the two germline ends. CDR3: CASSPPLGGTGQPQHF. CDR3 nucleotides: TGTGCCAGCTCACCACCGTTGGGTGGGACGGGTCAGCCCCAGCATTTT.

This sequence joins TRBV7-8 and TRBJ2-5, with 8 bases matching TRBD1. The tail of the sequence fits TRBJ2-7 better, so the J call may be wrong. CDR1 is SGHVS, CDR2 FQNEAQ, per germline. This CDR3 is 16 amino acids long. The CDR3 region is CASSFAGGEAVDEQYF. CDR3 bases: TGTGCCAGCAGCTTCGCAGGGGGCGAAGCCGTTGACGAGCAGTACTTC.

In the case of this clone: The DNA is left out, because the CDR3 cannot be placed on it with certainty; the CDR3 is given as TCRdb lists it. This chain uses TRBV7-2 with TRBJ2-2. The CDR3 length equals 17 residues, ends included. The germline V gene encodes CDR1 SGHTA and CDR2 FQGNSA. The CDR3 reads CASSFRGRLANTGELFF.